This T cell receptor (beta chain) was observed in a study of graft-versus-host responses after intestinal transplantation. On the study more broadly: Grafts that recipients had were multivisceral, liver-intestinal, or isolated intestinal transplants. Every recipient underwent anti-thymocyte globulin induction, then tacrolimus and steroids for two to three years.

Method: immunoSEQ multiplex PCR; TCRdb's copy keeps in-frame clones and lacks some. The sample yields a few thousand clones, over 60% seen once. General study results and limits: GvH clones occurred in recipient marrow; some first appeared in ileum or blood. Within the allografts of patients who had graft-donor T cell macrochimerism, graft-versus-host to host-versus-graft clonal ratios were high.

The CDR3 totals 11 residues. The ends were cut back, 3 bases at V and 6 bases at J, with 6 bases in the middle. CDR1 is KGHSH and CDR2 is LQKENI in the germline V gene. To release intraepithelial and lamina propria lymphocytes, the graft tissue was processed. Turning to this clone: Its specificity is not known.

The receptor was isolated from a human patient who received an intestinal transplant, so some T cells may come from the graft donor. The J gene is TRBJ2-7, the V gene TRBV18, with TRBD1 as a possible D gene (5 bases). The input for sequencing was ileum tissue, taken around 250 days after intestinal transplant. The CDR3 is CASSPRGEQYF. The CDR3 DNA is TGTGCCAGCTCACCTAGGGGCGAGCAGTACTTC.